This TCR beta chain was recorded in a study of cytomegalovirus exposure and HLA in healthy donors. Study findings and constraints: A few chains linked to CMV were shown in vitro to be specific for CMV antigens. There were 150 or so TCR beta chains listed as cytomegalovirus-associated.

Comment on this clone: As yet, its antigen is unknown.

Sequencing was performed with immunoSEQ multiplex PCR; in TCRdb, only in-frame clones are kept and a portion is missing. The table lists 110,000 to 150,000 clones, 89% of them singletons, with about 9.9% in the top ten. Sequencing used PBMCs. The TCR sequence derives from a woman aged 18 to 35 in good health and CMV-seropositive.

The DNA for the CDR3 is TGCGCCAGCAGCCAAGATGTGGCTAGCGGGGGGTTCTCCTACGAGCAGTACTTC. It encodes CASSQDVASGGFSYEQYF. The genes are TRBV4-1 and TRBJ2-7; the match to TRBD2 covers 11 bases. The CDR3 consists of 18 residues. Trimming cost V 0 bases and J 0 bases; bases outside gene matches: 7. Looked up from germline, CDR1 is MGHRA and CDR2 is YSYEKL.